This T cell receptor (beta chain) was recorded in a study of blood T cells in healthy people across ages. Combining a sample-barcoded 5' primer with a J-beta primer mix, a second PCR ran for about 6 to 12 cycles. TCRdb re-called the 5' RACE reads with MiXCR, one entry per CDR3 protein. The sample records over 1.5 million distinct CDR3 sequences, 40% to 55% being singletons. The length of the CDR3 is 14 residues. The ends lost 3 bases at V and 8 bases at J; junction bases unmatched: 6. In germline, CDR1 is MNHEY, CDR2 SVGEGT. The TCR comes from a woman aged 40-49 years in good health. The sequenced material came from blood. The chain is built from TRBV6-2 or TRBV6-3 and TRBJ2-4; 8 nucleotides align to TRBD2. In nucleotides, the CDR3 is TGTGCCAGCAGTTATTCCGGGGGGGGGTACATTCAGTACTTC. It encodes CASSYSGGGYIQYF.